This is a list of T cell receptor beta chains from one sample in a study of cytomegalovirus exposure and HLA in healthy donors. Assay: immunoSEQ multiplex PCR; the TCRdb copy retains only in-frame clones and omits some. The repertoire holds roughly 150,000 clones, with roughly 66% as singletons. Specimen: PBMCs. These TCRs come from a young woman in good health and CMV-seronegative. CDR3s include the opening cysteine and the closing phenylalanine or tryptophan. D genes are given only for firm matches. Not all rows give a size; the values are once, few, many and, for expanded clones, a class.

NA,TRBJ1-3,few,TRBV5-6,CASSPSGIRSGNTIYF,TGTGCCAGCAGCCCGTCCGGTATTCGGTCTGGAAACACCATATATTTT
NA,TRBJ2-4,NA,TRBV19,CASSPAREAKNIQYF,TGTGCCAGTAGTCCTGCCCGGGAGGCCAAAAACATTCAGTACTTC
TRBD1,TRBJ1-1,NA,TRBV5-1,CASSSPRTGKGTEAFF,TGCGCCAGCAGCTCCCCCAGGACAGGGAAGGGGACTGAAGCTTTCTTT
NA,TRBJ1-4,NA,TRBV30,CAWRGGGGEKLFF,TGTGCCTGGAGAGGGGGGGGTGGTGAAAAACTGTTTTTT
TRBD2,TRBJ2-6,NA,TRBV28,CASNPSGAGSSGANVLTF,TGTGCCAGCAATCCTTCGGGAGCGGGGAGCTCTGGGGCCAACGTCCTGACTTTC
TRBD1,TRBJ2-3,NA,TRBV6-5,CASRRTGVTDTQYF,TGTGCCAGCAGGAGGACAGGGGTCACAGATACGCAGTATTTT
NA,TRBJ2-5,NA,TRBV6-6,CASSWPHGGQETQYF,TGTGCCAGCAGTTGGCCCCACGGGGGACAGGAGACCCAGTACTTC
TRBD1,TRBJ1-6,NA,TRBV2,CASSEQQGLNSPLHF,TGTGCCAGCAGTGAACAACAGGGGCTAAATTCACCCCTCCACTTT
NA,TRBJ1-1,NA,TRBV6-6,CASSFGGNTEAFF,TGTGCCAGCAGTTTCGGGGGGAACACTGAAGCTTTCTTT
TRBD2,TRBJ2-1,NA,TRBV5-1,CASSFTSGSSYNEQFF,TGCGCCAGCAGCTTTACTAGCGGGAGTTCGTACAATGAGCAGTTCTTC
NA,TRBJ2-5,NA,TRBV6-1,CASRETSKETQYF,TGTGCCAGCAGGGAGACTAGTAAAGAGACCCAGTACTTC
TRBD2,TRBJ2-2,NA,TRBV9,CASSVGLAGASNTGELFF,TGTGCCAGCAGCGTAGGACTAGCGGGGGCCTCGAACACCGGGGAGCTGTTTTTT
NA,TRBJ2-3,NA,TRBV7-2,CASSFLRSTDTQYF,TGTGCCAGCAGCTTCTTGCGGAGCACAGATACGCAGTATTTT
TRBD1,TRBJ2-7,once,TRBV10-2,CASRPGTVYEQYF,TGCGCCAGCAGACCGGGGACAGTCTACGAGCAGTACTTC
NA,TRBJ1-5,NA,TRBV2,CASRVEVNQPQHF,TGTGCCAGCAGGGTTGAGGTCAACCAGCCCCAGCATTTT
NA,TRBJ2-3,NA,TRBV7-2,CASSLKGSGSESQYF,TGTGCCAGCAGCTTAAAGGGGTCGGGCTCTGAATCGCAGTATTTT
TRBD2,TRBJ2-2,NA,TRBV5-6,CASSEGTSGRSGELFF,TGTGCCAGCAGTGAAGGGACTAGCGGGAGGTCCGGGGAGCTGTTTTTT
NA,TRBJ1-5,NA,TRBV28,CASTPGGAGKPQHF,TGTGCCAGCACCCCCGGGGGGGCAGGCAAGCCCCAGCATTTT
TRBD1,TRBJ1-5,NA,TRBV7-8,CASSLETGPAQPQHF,TGTGCCAGCAGCTTAGAGACAGGGCCGGCTCAGCCCCAGCATTTT
TRBD2,TRBJ2-1,NA,TRBV29-1,CSKSGGAGDEQFF,TGCAGCAAAAGCGGGGGGGCGGGAGATGAGCAGTTCTTC
TRBD1,TRBJ1-2,NA,TRBV2,CASRGQGNYGYTF,TGTGCCAGCAGGGGACAGGGTAACTATGGCTACACCTTC
NA,TRBJ1-4,NA,TRBV5-1,CASRDSGRVDEKLFF,TGCGCCAGCAGGGACAGCGGGAGGGTTGATGAAAAACTGTTTTTT
NA,TRBJ1-1,NA,TRBV9,CASSPKVTATNTEAFF,TGTGCCAGCAGCCCAAAGGTAACAGCTACGAACACTGAAGCTTTCTTT
NA,TRBJ1-1,NA,TRBV9,CASSVRLKDEAFF,TGTGCCAGCAGCGTAAGACTGAAGGATGAAGCTTTCTTT
NA,TRBJ2-3,NA,TRBV28,CASIVGSPGDTDTQYF,TGTGCCAGCATAGTGGGTTCCCCAGGGGACACAGATACGCAGTATTTT
NA,TRBJ1-2,NA,TRBV25-1,CASSDSTDSYGYTF,TGTGCCAGCAGTGACTCAACAGACAGCTATGGCTACACCTTC
TRBD2,TRBJ2-1,NA,TRBV2,CASGTSGTSSHEQFF,TGTGCCAGCGGGACTAGCGGGACCTCTTCCCATGAGCAGTTCTTC